This T cell receptor beta chain was identified in a study of Graves' ophthalmopathy and Graves' hyperthyroidism (dated by TCRdb to 2016 to 2018). With regard to the full study: Peripheral blood was collected before any treatment was given, at the time of initial diagnosis. To tell Graves' ophthalmopathy apart from Graves' hyperthyroidism, and to predict which patients would progress to ophthalmopathy, the study relied on TCR beta repertoire signatures. The roughly 91 discovery patients were randomly divided into training and test sets at a 7:3 ratio. To explore V-J signatures that distinguish ophthalmopathy from hyperthyroidism, a discovery set of about a hundred patients was enrolled, made up of around 44 with ophthalmopathy and 57 with stable hyperthyroidism. In total, around 130 blood samples were TCR-sequenced: 40 to 45 ophthalmopathy, approximately 80 hyperthyroidism and about 17 hyperthyroidism-to-ophthalmopathy patients. In over 5 hyperthyroidism patients, the T-cell repertoire of thyroid tissue was compared with the T-cell repertoire of blood. An independent validation cohort comprised 18 hyperthyroidism patients and 17 patients who later progressed from hyperthyroidism to ophthalmopathy. After sampling, hyperthyroidism patients received methimazole starting at 30 mg daily, and ophthalmopathy patients received high-dose intravenous methylprednisolone. Paper-wide results and their limitations: Most expanded thyroid clonotypes with frequency above 0.001 were also detected in blood, suggesting blood repertoires may reflect the thyroid immune response. In cross-validation, the 13-signature model distinguished ophthalmopathy from stable hyperthyroidism with approximately 90% sensitivity and around 84% specificity, while in the test set the corresponding values were around 79% and 71%. Sample size was not statistically predetermined, and group allocation was not concealed from the investigators. In validation, the model predicted ophthalmopathy progression with over 60% sensitivity and less than 80% specificity; some 13 predicted patients were CT-confirmed with GO in a median of 6.5 months.

CDR1 and CDR2 are drawn from the germline V gene: SNHLY, FYNNEI. The CDR3 goes from the cysteine to the phenylalanine over 16 residues. Solely the CDR3 DNA is kept, with 48 bases framed from the first base. V and J lose 5 bases and 3 bases, and a span of 17 bases separates them. This clonotype was counted many times. The target of this receptor is not known. Base qualities are not at hand, and no much larger clone is one base apart. TCR beta CDR3 regions were amplified from RNA transcripts for repertoire sequencing. The first round of RT-PCR was done with HTBI primers and the Qiagen OneStep RT-PCR kit, and was followed by a second round of multiplex PCR, then size selection and purification. Sequencing of the libraries was carried out on an Illumina HiSeq2000 in paired-end mode with 100 bp reads. Regarding the original processing steps: Reads were processed with SOAPnuke, discarding reads with adapters, uncalled bases, mean Phred below 15, or no exact constant-primer or identifier match. COPE v1.2.5 was used to merge high-quality paired reads. Clonotypes were defined as unique nucleotide sequences and were aligned to IMGT TRB V, D and J references using MiTCR v1.1. Analysis was restricted to V-J combinations with a frequency above 0.0001, which covered just over 98% of repertoires. A TCR clonal expansion and chaos score per V-J combination was defined as the ratio of F50 clonal expansion to chaos observed in the TCRdist matrix. Welch's t-statistics and random forest were used to reduce the features to approximately 13 V-J combinations, which were then used as input to a naive Bayes classifier. The similarity between thyroid and blood repertoires was quantified using the Morisita-Horn index. Using fastp at Q25 and MiXCR, TCRdb reprocessed the public reads and kept productive beta chains. Merged by CDR3 protein, the rows form single entries marked with the most common genes and DNA. TCRdb's processing, not the authors' own work, is the source of the V and J calls. The sample yields about 420,000 distinct CDR3 sequences; 20% to 25% were counted once. The ten largest account for under 3% of the sample.

Hyperthyroidism was defined as stable when no progression to ophthalmopathy occurred within 18 months of follow-up. The hyperthyroidism patients were 18 to 65 years old and newly diagnosed, with a disease duration of less than 2 months. Patients with other autoimmune diseases, uncontrolled infections, pregnancy or lactation were excluded. Diagnosis relied on clinical symptoms, serum thyroxine, TRAb, thyroid ultrasound and orbital computed tomography. Ficoll-Paque density gradient centrifugation was used to isolate PBMCs from about 9.4 ml of fresh peripheral blood. Trizol reagent was used to extract the total RNA, and its quality was then checked on an Agilent 2100 Bioanalyzer.

This chain is built from TRBV2 and TRBJ1-5; tentative D gene TRBD1, with 6 bases matching. The source is a woman aged 18-29 years with stable Graves' hyperthyroidism. Donor details come from another sample of the same person, matched by shared clones. Sequencing was done on a sample of peripheral blood. CDR3 region: CASSPVRGGYNQPQHF. The DNA is TGTGCCAGCAGTCCTGTCCGCGGGGGCTACAATCAGCCCCAGCATTTT.